Sequencing of this T cell receptor (beta chain) was carried out in a study of blood T cell repertoires in COVID-19. Background on the study: Acute-phase and convalescent COVID-19 samples originated in the United States, Italy and Spain.

This clone was detected only a few times. Participants, roughly 18 to 90 years old, spanned 25 or so US areas. Participants reported their clinical history, and cohort assignment relied on those reports. Recovered participants had two consecutive negative NP/OP PCR tests, healthcare professional clearance, or symptom resolution. Method: immunoSEQ multiplex PCR; TCRdb's copy keeps in-frame clones and lacks some. The data hold approximately 300,000 clones, with 87% observed a single time. The receptor was isolated from a woman in her twenties or thirties who had recovered from COVID-19. The source material was PBMCs or T cells enriched from blood (not recorded which).

CDR3 region: CASSLELGESNSPLHF. The DNA of the CDR3 is TGTGCCAGCAGCTTAGAACTGGGAGAAAGTAATTCACCCCTCCACTTT. V usage is TRBV7-6 and J usage is TRBJ1-6, with D unresolved. The CDR3 is made up of 16 amino acids. Trimming left V 1 base short and J 6 bases short, with 13 bases between. Per germline, CDR1 SGHVS and CDR2 FNYEAQ.